These 23 T cell receptor beta chains share one sample of origin, sequenced in a study of blood T cells in healthy people across ages. With a J-beta primer mix and a sample-barcoded 5' primer, a second PCR ran 7 to 11 cycles. TCRdb reprocessed the 5' RACE reads with MiXCR, giving one entry per CDR3 protein. The table lists about 780,000 distinct CDR3 sequences, 35% to 50% of them singletons, with about a sixth in the top ten. Specimen: blood. The receptors originated from a man of 80 years or more in good health.

The sample holds many counts of this clonotype. The chain recombines TRBV28 with TRBJ1-2, with no clear D. V shed 3 bases and J shed 2 bases, with 13 bases lying between them. Per the germline V gene, CDR1 is MDHEN and CDR2 is SYDVKM. This CDR3 is built from 15 residues. The CDR3 DNA reads as TGTGCCAGCAGTTTCGAGCAGCGGCGGAACTATGGCTACACCTTC. It translates to CASSFEQRRNYGYTF.

Only a few counts were recorded for this clonotype. The chain carries TRBV20-1 and TRBJ2-7; TRBD1 matches 8 bases. CDR1 and CDR2 (germline): DFQATT, SNEGSKA (reference sequence). The CDR3 has 13 amino acids. V was clipped by 5 bases and J by 2 bases; unmatched bases: 5. As DNA, the CDR3 is TGCAGTGCTCAGGACAGGGTTCCCTACGAGCAGTACTTC. Translating it yields CSAQDRVPYEQYF.

About this clonotype itself: This clone may be a read error of a much larger clone one base away. The chain has TRBV30 and TRBJ1-5, with D perhaps matching TRBD1 (5 bases). The V end was cut by 1 base, the J end by 6 bases, with 10 bases between. CDR1 is GTSNPN, CDR2 SVGIG, per germline (reference sequence). CDR3 size: 13 residues. The CDR3 DNA is TGTGCCTGGAGTGCAGATGGGACTCAGCCCCAGCATTTT. Translated, it gives CAWSADGTQPQHF.

As regards this clonotype: A single base separates this from a much larger clone, so it may be a read error. The rearrangement joins TRBV4-3 to TRBJ2-5; D possibly corresponds to TRBD2 (5 bases). The J call may not be correct, given that the DNA end is closer to TRBJ2-1. There are 15 residues in the CDR3. Germline CDR1 LGHNA, CDR2 YSLEER. CDR3 region: CASSQGGQRQETQFF. The CDR3 DNA reads TGCGCCAGCAGCCAAGGAGGGCAAAGGCAAGAGACCCAGTTCTTC.

The V gene is TRBV7-2, the J gene TRBJ1-2; TRBD1 matches 7 bases. Germline trimming cut 2 bases from V and 8 bases from J; bases unmatched to any gene: 14. Germline CDR1 SGHTA, CDR2 FQGNSA. This CDR3 is built from 16 residues. Here the CDR3 DNA reads TGTGCCAGCAGCTTAATTCAAGGGGGCGCGGGCAAAGGCTACACCTTC. Translating gives CASSLIQGGAGKGYTF.

CDR3 bases: TGTGCCAGCAGCCCTACCGGGACTCCTCTCGAGCAGTACTTC. Translation gives CASSPTGTPLEQYF. The chain carries TRBV7-6 and TRBJ2-7; D possibly corresponds to TRBD2 (6 bases). V shed 5 bases and J shed 6 bases, with 17 bases lying between them. Germline CDR1 and CDR2: SGHVS and FNYEAQ. The CDR3 is 14 residues long.

This clonotype turned up a few times. V usage is TRBV5-1 and J usage is TRBJ2-2; 10 nucleotides line up with TRBD1. The germline gives CDR1 SGHRS, CDR2 YFSETQ. Germline trimming cut 4 bases from V and 4 bases from J; bases unmatched to any gene: 7. The length of the CDR3 is 16 residues. CDR3 sequence reads: CASSPRTGGITGELFF. In DNA, the CDR3 is TGCGCCAGCAGCCCCAGGACAGGGGGGATCACCGGGGAGCTGTTTTTT. Full variable domain (rest looked up from reference TRBV5-1 and TRBJ2-2): KAGVTQTPRYLIKTRGQQVTLSCSPISGHRSVSWYQQTPGQGLQFLFEYFSETQRNKGNFPGRFSGRQFSNSRSEMNVSTLELGDSALYLCASSPRTGGITGELFFGEGSRLTVL.

The chain is built from TRBV15 and TRBJ1-2; D uncertain. The ends were cut back, 0 bases at V and 6 bases at J, with 17 bases in the middle. This CDR3 region has 16 residues. The V gene's germline CDR1 is LNHNV and CDR2 YYDKDF (reference sequence). The CDR3 region has the DNA TGTGCCACCAGCAGAGATCTGAGTGCTCAGTCGGATGGCTACACCTTC. This gives the protein CATSRDLSAQSDGYTF.

This clonotype turned up a few times. V and J are TRBV25-1 and TRBJ1-1; D is unclear. Trimming pared 6 bases from V and 0 bases from J, leaving 8 bases between. The CDR3 is 13 residues long. Per the germline V gene, CDR1 is MGHDK and CDR2 is SYGVNS. The CDR3 loop is CASRFKLNTEAFF. Here the CDR3 DNA reads TGTGCCAGCAGGTTTAAGCTGAACACTGAAGCTTTCTTT. Variable domain in full (rest from reference TRBV25-1 and TRBJ1-1): EADIYQTPRYLVIGTGKKITLECSQTMGHDKMYWYQQDPGMELHLIHYSYGVNSTEKGDLSSESTVSRIRTEHFPLTLESARPSHTSQYLCASRFKLNTEAFFGQGTRLTVV.

This chain joins TRBV20-1 and TRBJ2-1; the match to TRBD1 covers 8 bases. This CDR3 contains 16 residues. Germline CDR1 DFQATT, CDR2 SNEGSKA (reference sequence). Germline trimming cut 2 bases from V and 9 bases from J; bases unmatched to any gene: 15. CDR3 sequence reads: CSARKSRQGAGSEQFF. In DNA, the CDR3 is TGCAGTGCTAGAAAGTCCAGGCAGGGGGCGGGCAGTGAGCAGTTCTTC.

This sequence joins TRBV13 and TRBJ2-2, with D unresolved. V lost 2 bases, J lost 6 bases, and 10 bases lay in between. The V gene's germline CDR1 is PRHDT and CDR2 FYEKMQ (reference sequence). The CDR3 totals 14 residues. The CDR3 nucleotides are TGTGCCAGCAGCTTACGGCAAACTTCCGGGGAGCTGTTTTTT. It codes for CASSLRQTSGELFF.

V gene TRBV30 combines with J gene TRBJ2-5; D uncertain. V shed 3 bases and J shed 5 bases, with 10 bases lying between them. Germline assignment: CDR1 GTSNPN and CDR2 SVGIG (reference sequence). The length of the CDR3 is 12 residues. The CDR3 DNA reads TGTGCCTGGAGCCCTCAAGGGGAGACCCAGTACTTC. Translating it yields CAWSPQGETQYF.

This clonotype was detected only a few times. The V gene is TRBV13, the J gene TRBJ2-3, with D perhaps TRBD2 (5 bases). The CDR3 runs 14 residues. From germline, CDR1 is PRHDT and CDR2 FYEKMQ (reference sequence). Trimming took 5 bases from V and 0 from J, leaving 9 bases between them. The CDR3 protein is CASSTGSSTDTQYF. CDR3 sequence (DNA): TGTGCCAGCAGCACGGGATCTAGCACAGATACGCAGTATTTT.

The V and J genes are TRBV27 and TRBJ2-3, with D possibly being TRBD2 (5 bases). Deletions cut 6 bases from V and 0 bases from J, with 13 bases between. CDR3 length equals 15 residues. Germline CDR1 MNHEY, CDR2 SMNVEV (reference sequence). The CDR3 spells CASSPPGSSTDTQYF. The CDR3 region has the DNA TGTGCCAGCAGCCCACCGGGATCTAGCACAGATACGCAGTATTTT.

This sequence joins TRBV27 and TRBJ2-7, with TRBD1 matching 8 bases. In germline, CDR1 is MNHEY, CDR2 SMNVEV (reference sequence). CDR3 length equals 15 residues. V trimming: 2 bases; J trimming: 3 bases; junction bases outside the gene matches: 6. The CDR3 nucleotides read TGTGCCAGCAGTTTAAGGGGACAGGCGGGCTACGAGCAGTACTTC. It translates to CASSLRGQAGYEQYF.

This clonotype was seen just once. The gene calls are TRBV7-2 and TRBJ1-1; no reliable D call. The germline CDR1 and CDR2 sequences are SGHTA and FQGNSA. V lost 3 bases and J lost 0, with 5 bases in between. The CDR3 is made up of 13 amino acids. The CDR3 protein is CASSLPLNTEAFF. CDR3 DNA: TGTGCCAGCAGCTTGCCTTTGAACACTGAAGCTTTCTTT.

This chain uses TRBV12-3 or TRBV12-4 with TRBJ2-7; 8 nucleotides align to TRBD1. V was pared by 1 base and J by 5 bases, with 4 bases of the junction left unmatched. The CDR3 loop spans 14 amino acids. DNA of the CDR3: TGTGCCAGCAGTTTAGGGGACAGGAGACACGAGCAGTACTTC. Amino acids: CASSLGDRRHEQYF.

This clonotype was recorded at least ten times. The chain employs TRBV14 and TRBJ2-5; no definite D call. The CDR3 totals 11 residues. The V end lost 1 base, the J end lost 4 bases, and 1 base lay between the germline ends. In germline, CDR1 is SGHDN, CDR2 FVKESK. The CDR3, as DNA: TGTGCCAGCAGCCAAGCAGAGACCCAGTACTTC. Its protein product is CASSQAETQYF. Looking up the rest from reference TRBV14 and TRBJ2-5 gives the full variable domain: EAGVTQFPSHSVIEKGQTVTLRCDPISGHDNLYWYRRVMGKEIKFLLHFVKESKQDESGMPNNRFLAERTGGTYSTLKVQPAELEDSGVYFCASSQAETQYFGPGTRLLVL.

This clonotype has a handful of counts. The chain joins TRBV20-1 to TRBJ2-4, with a weak D call TRBD2 (6 bases). CDR1 DFQATT and CDR2 SNEGSKA come from the germline V gene (reference sequence). V was pared by 1 base and J by 6 bases, with 7 bases between. The CDR3 length is 12 residues. The CDR3 DNA follows: TGCAGTGCTAGAGCGGGAGTAAACATTCAGTACTTC. Translating it yields CSARAGVNIQYF.

This chain links TRBV20-1 with TRBJ1-1, with D unclear. The V end lost 4 bases, the J end lost 1 base, and 19 bases lay between the germline ends. CDR1 is DFQATT, CDR2 SNEGSKA, per germline (reference sequence). This CDR3 region has 16 residues. The CDR3 DNA reads as TGCAGTGCTACCGATCGCCGGAGCACCCAGAACACTGAAGCTTTCTTT. Amino acid sequence: CSATDRRSTQNTEAFF.

This clonotype was counted a few times. The chain recombines TRBV3-1 with TRBJ1-4, with D possibly being TRBD1 (5 bases). Germline V CDR1 and CDR2: LGHDT, YNNKEL (reference sequence). The CDR3 loop spans 11 amino acids. The V and J ends lost 4 bases and 12 bases respectively, with 9 bases between them. This CDR3 reads CASSRQGELFF. CDR3 bases: TGTGCCAGCAGCCGGCAGGGTGAACTGTTTTTT. Together with reference TRBV3-1 and TRBJ1-4, the CDR3 gives the full variable domain: DTAVSQTPKYLVTQMGNDKSIKCEQNLGHDTMYWYKQDSKKFLKIMFSYNNKELIINETVPNRFSPKSPDKAHLNLHINSLELGDSAVYFCASSRQGELFFGSGTQLSVL.

This clonotype was seen at least ten times. The CDR3 loop is CSVGQEGETQYF. In DNA, the CDR3 is TGCAGCGTCGGACAGGAGGGAGAGACCCAGTACTTC. The chain employs TRBV29-1 and TRBJ2-5; possible D gene TRBD1, 7 bases. CDR1 is SQVTM and CDR2 is ANQGSEA in the germline V gene. There are 12 residues in the CDR3. V was trimmed by 6 bases and J by 4 bases, leaving 12 bases between them.

On this clonotype itself: A much larger clone differs from this one at a single base, so this may be a read error. The chain employs TRBV28 and TRBJ2-4, with 9 bases aligning to TRBD1. The end of the DNA is better explained by TRBJ2-7, so the J call may be wrong. Germline V lookup: CDR1 MDHEN, CDR2 SYDVKM. The CDR3 sequence is 15 residues long. The CDR3 bases are TGTGCCAGCAACCCAAACAGGGGGCGCCTCTACGAGCAGTACTTC. Protein product: CASNPNRGRLYEQYF.